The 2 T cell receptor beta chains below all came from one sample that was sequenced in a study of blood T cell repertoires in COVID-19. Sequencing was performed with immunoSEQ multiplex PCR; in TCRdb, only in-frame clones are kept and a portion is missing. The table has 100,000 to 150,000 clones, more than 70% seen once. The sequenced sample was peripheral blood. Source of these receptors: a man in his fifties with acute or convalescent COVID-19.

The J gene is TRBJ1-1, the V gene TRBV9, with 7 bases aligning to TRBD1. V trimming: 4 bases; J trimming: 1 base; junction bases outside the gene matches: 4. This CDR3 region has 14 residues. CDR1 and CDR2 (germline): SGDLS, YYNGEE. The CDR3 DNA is TGTGCCAGCAGCTTAACAGGGGCGAACACTGAAGCTTTCTTT. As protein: CASSLTGANTEAFF.

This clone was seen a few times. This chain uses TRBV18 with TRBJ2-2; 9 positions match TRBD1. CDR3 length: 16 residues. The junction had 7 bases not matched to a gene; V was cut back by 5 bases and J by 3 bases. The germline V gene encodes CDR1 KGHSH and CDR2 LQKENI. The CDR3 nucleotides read TGTGCCAGCTCATCCCCCCGGGACAGGGACACCGGGGAGCTGTTTTTT. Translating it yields CASSSPRDRDTGELFF.